This TCR beta chain was found in a study of blood T cell repertoires in COVID-19. The method was immunoSEQ multiplex PCR; TCRdb's version includes in-frame clones alone and lacks a portion of them. The profile shows about 200,000 clones, around three quarters of them singletons. The sample was peripheral blood. This TCR was sampled from a woman aged 70-85 years with acute or convalescent COVID-19.

The CDR3 DNA reads TGCGCCAGCAGCTTGTTAAGTGTAGTGTCAGATACGCAGTATTTT. Amino acids: CASSLLSVVSDTQYF. The rearrangement joins TRBV5-1 to TRBJ2-3; D is uncertain. This CDR3 comprises 15 residues. V was shortened by 1 base and J by 4 bases, with 13 bases between the two germline ends. Germline V gene data show CDR1 as SGHRS and CDR2 as YFSETQ.